The 21 T cell receptor beta chains below all came from one sample that was sequenced in a study of T cell responses to AZD1222 COVID-19 vaccine. Assay: immunoSEQ multiplex PCR; the TCRdb copy retains only in-frame clones and omits some. The table includes around 73,000 clones, 75% to 90% detected once. The sequencing here drew on peripheral blood, taken 28 days after the second AZD1222 dose. The receptor source for this set is an adult who received the AZD1222 COVID-19 vaccine.

The J gene is TRBJ1-5, the V gene TRBV27; no reliable D call. In germline, CDR1 is MNHEY, CDR2 SMNVEV (reference sequence). This CDR3 contains 15 residues. The V gene lost 2 bases and the J gene lost 0 bases, with 8 bases spanning the gap. The CDR3 bases are TGTGCCAGCAGTTTAGGCGGGTATAGCAATCAGCCCCAGCATTTT. Translated, it gives CASSLGGYSNQPQHF.

This chain joins TRBV18 and TRBJ1-3; 11 bases fit TRBD1. V was clipped by 3 bases and J by 2 bases; unmatched bases: 3. From germline, CDR1 is KGHSH and CDR2 LQKENI. The CDR3 has 16 amino acids. The CDR3 here is CASSPDRGRTGNTIYF. The DNA of the CDR3 is TGTGCCAGCTCACCGGACAGGGGGCGGACTGGAAACACCATATATTTT. Combining the CDR3 with reference TRBV18 and TRBJ1-3 gives the whole variable domain NAGVMQNPRHLVRRRGQEARLRCSPMKGHSHVYWYRQLPEEGLKFMVYLQKENIIDESGMPKERFSAEFPKEGPSILRIQQVVRGDSAAYFCASSPDRGRTGNTIYFGEGSWLTVV.

The CDR3 coding sequence is TGCGCCAGCAGCATTCACAGGGGGCCTAATGAAAAACTGTTTTTT. This gives the protein CASSIHRGPNEKLFF. V usage is TRBV5-1 and J usage is TRBJ1-4; 9 positions agree with TRBD1. CDR1 is SGHRS and CDR2 is YFSETQ in the germline V gene. Trimming at V came to 4 bases and at J to 3 bases, leaving 4 bases not matched to a gene. The CDR3 runs to 15 residues.

The rearrangement uses TRBV18 and TRBJ1-2, with D uncertain. The ends were cut back, 3 bases at V and 3 bases at J, with 14 bases in the middle. Germline assignment: CDR1 KGHSH and CDR2 LQKENI. The CDR3 runs 15 residues. The CDR3 bases are TGTGCCAGCTCACCTAATGTAGCCCGGCACTATGGCTACACCTTC. This codes for CASSPNVARHYGYTF.

The CDR3 DNA reads TGTGCCAGTAGGGCGAGACCCGGACTAGCGGGGGGGTATGGCACAGATACGCAGTATTTT. This translates into CASRARPGLAGGYGTDTQYF. This sequence joins TRBV19 and TRBJ2-3; TRBD2 agrees at 15 bases. The CDR3 extends over 20 amino acids. From germline, CDR1 is LNHDA and CDR2 SQIVND (reference sequence). V was clipped by 6 bases and J by 1 base; unmatched bases: 14.

CDR3 in amino acids: CASSGARGYNEQFF. The DNA for the CDR3 is TGCGCCAGCAGTGGGGCCAGGGGTTACAATGAGCAGTTCTTC. The chain is built from TRBV4-3 and TRBJ2-1, with D possibly being TRBD1 (6 bases). Trimming took 6 bases from V and 4 from J, leaving 13 bases between them. Looked up from germline, CDR1 is LGHNA and CDR2 is YSLEER. The CDR3 consists of 14 residues.

The chain joins TRBV30 to TRBJ1-4, with D uncertain. The V gene's germline CDR1 is GTSNPN and CDR2 SVGIG (reference sequence). Trimming shortened V by 2 bases and J by 8 bases, and 12 bases separated the two germline ends. This CDR3 is 13 amino acids long. The CDR3 bases are TGTGCCTGGAGTCCGCTCTTATGGGAAAAACTGTTTTTT. Translation gives CAWSPLLWEKLFF.

The J gene is TRBJ1-1, the V gene TRBV11-1; 11 positions match TRBD1. V gave up 4 bases and J gave up 2 bases; unmatched junction bases: 6. The CDR3 sequence is 16 residues long. The germline V gene encodes CDR1 SGHAT and CDR2 FQDESV (reference sequence). In DNA, the CDR3 is TGTGCCAGCAGCTCCGGACAGGGGGCGAAAAACACTGAAGCTTTCTTT. Translated: CASSSGQGAKNTEAFF.

The genes are TRBV30 and TRBJ2-1, with D perhaps TRBD1 (5 bases). CDR1 is GTSNPN and CDR2 is SVGIG in the germline V gene (reference sequence). This CDR3 contains 15 residues. The V end lost 3 bases, the J end lost 0 bases, and 12 bases lay between the germline ends. CDR3 sequence: CAWSGHSGSYNEQFF. For the CDR3, the DNA is TGTGCCTGGAGCGGACACTCGGGCTCCTACAATGAGCAGTTCTTC.

The chain joins TRBV24-1 to TRBJ2-3; TRBD2 is a possible D gene (6 bases). The CDR3 sequence is 14 residues long. Germline CDR1 is KGHDR and CDR2 is SFDVKD. Trimming removed 9 bases from V and 0 bases from J, with 12 bases in between. The CDR3 DNA is TGTGCCACCGGGACTGGGCTGAGCACAGATACGCAGTATTTT. It specifies CATGTGLSTDTQYF.

The rearrangement joins TRBV5-4 to TRBJ2-2; 10 positions agree with TRBD2. The V gene end was trimmed by 2 bases and the J gene end by 2 bases; junction bases not matched to a gene: 0. Germline CDR1 reads SGHNT; CDR2 reads YYREEE (reference sequence). The CDR3 runs to 15 residues. The CDR3 spells CASSLLAGNTGELFF. The CDR3 nucleotides read TGTGCCAGCAGCTTACTAGCGGGAAACACCGGGGAGCTGTTTTTT.

In this sample, this clone turned up once. This chain uses TRBV5-1 with TRBJ2-3; unclear D gene. Germline V gives CDR1 SGHRS, CDR2 YFSETQ. V gave up 1 base and J gave up 0 bases, with 6 bases separating them. This CDR3 contains 14 residues. The CDR3: CASSLRGSTDTQYF. DNA of the CDR3: TGCGCCAGCAGCTTGCGAGGTAGCACAGATACGCAGTATTTT.

This clone appeared a single time. The chain is built from TRBV15 and TRBJ1-2, with D unclear. Germline CDR1 and CDR2: LNHNV and YYDKDF (reference sequence). The CDR3 length is 15 residues. Trimming stripped 0 bases from V and 6 bases from J, with 14 bases between. Here the CDR3 reads CATSRDLQVLDGYTF. The CDR3 DNA reads TGTGCCACCAGCAGAGATCTTCAGGTCCTGGATGGCTACACCTTC.

The chain employs TRBV12-3 or TRBV12-4 and TRBJ1-1; D gene ambiguous. CDR3 length: 13 residues. Trimming removed 1 base from V and 5 bases from J, with 8 bases in between. The CDR3 loop reads CASSLGQATEAFF. CDR3 nucleotides: TGTGCCAGCAGTTTAGGGCAGGCGACTGAAGCTTTCTTT.

This chain joins TRBV7-2 and TRBJ1-3; 7 bases are shared with TRBD1. The CDR3 runs 14 residues. Per the germline V gene, CDR1 is SGHTA and CDR2 is FQGNSA. The V and J ends lost 5 bases and 2 bases, in that order; junction bases with no gene match: 3. This CDR3 is CASSPDRAGNTIYF. The CDR3 bases are TGTGCCAGCAGCCCAGACAGGGCTGGAAACACCATATATTTT.

The chain is built from TRBV5-1 and TRBJ2-1; D may be TRBD1 (6 bases). Germline assignment: CDR1 SGHRS and CDR2 YFSETQ. The V and J ends lost 1 base and 8 bases respectively, with 16 bases between them. CDR3 length equals 15 residues. CDR3 loop: CASSLNPTGRDEQFF. In DNA form, the CDR3 reads TGCGCCAGCAGCTTGAACCCGACAGGCCGGGATGAGCAGTTCTTC.

This clone has a single count. The rearrangement uses TRBV2 and TRBJ2-7; D is unclear. V lost 6 bases, J lost 6 bases, and 9 bases lay in between. This CDR3 region has 11 residues. The germline CDR1 and CDR2 sequences are SNHLY and FYNNEI. The CDR3 nucleotides read TGTGCCAGCAGCCATGGCTCCGAGCAGTACTTC. As protein: CASSHGSEQYF. Using reference TRBV2 and TRBJ2-7 for the parts outside the CDR3, the full variable domain is EPEVTQTPSHQVTQMGQEVILRCVPISNHLYFYWYRQILGQKVEFLVSFYNNEISEKSEIFDDQFSVERPDGSNFTLKIRSTKLEDSAMYFCASSHGSEQYFGPGTRLTVT.

The V gene is TRBV7-2, the J gene TRBJ2-7; 9 positions agree with TRBD2. V lost 1 base, J lost 2 bases, and 6 bases stayed unmatched. Germline V gene lookup returns CDR1 SGHTA and CDR2 FQGNSA. The CDR3 has 16 amino acids. CDR3 residues: CASSLDVTSGTYEQYF. As DNA, the CDR3 is TGTGCCAGCAGCTTAGACGTGACTAGCGGCACCTACGAGCAGTACTTC.

This clone was recorded once. The chain has TRBV19 and TRBJ2-1, with TRBD2 matching 10 bases. This CDR3 contains 15 residues. Germline CDR1 is LNHDA and CDR2 is SQIVND (reference sequence). With 5 bases clipped from V and 8 bases from J, the junction kept 9 bases outside the gene matches. CDR3 bases: TGTGCCAGTAGTCTACAAGCGGGAGGGCCCGATGAGCAGTTCTTC. It translates to CASSLQAGGPDEQFF.

This clone was seen only a few times. The chain joins TRBV11-1 to TRBJ1-3; D call uncertain. Germline V gene data show CDR1 as SGHAT and CDR2 as FQDESV (reference sequence). The V end lost 5 bases, the J end lost 2 bases, and 13 bases lay between the germline ends. The CDR3 is 15 residues long. The CDR3 sequence is CASSPRTVPGNTIYF. CDR3 DNA sequence: TGTGCCAGCAGCCCTCGGACCGTTCCTGGAAACACCATATATTTT.

The J gene is TRBJ2-5, the V gene TRBV29-1; D is uncertain. V shed 3 bases and J shed 4 bases, with 12 bases lying between them. Germline loops: CDR1 SQVTM, CDR2 ANQGSEA. The CDR3 runs to 13 residues. CDR3 amino acids: CSVDLGRRETQYF. CDR3 nucleotide sequence: TGCAGCGTTGATCTAGGCAGACGAGAGACCCAGTACTTC.